Given below is one TCR beta chain in context. Its antigen is unknown. At one end, the junction sequence differs from germline, possibly due to a read error. The data were taken from a study of lymphopenia after photon versus proton radiotherapy. Study results and caveats: Only patients who died were analyzed for survival; proton advantage is unproven. In patients who died, overall survival fell as post-nadir TCR diversity dropped more.

This CDR3 comprises 13 residues. Germline CDR1 is LNHNV and CDR2 is YYDKDF (reference sequence). The table came from immunoSEQ multiplex PCR; TCRdb's copy has only in-frame clones and leaves some out. The sample includes tens of thousands of clones, roughly 87% of them seen just once. The chain combines TRBV15 with TRBJ1-2, with D perhaps matching TRBD1 (6 bases). Sample: peripheral blood, taken from a patient treated with proton-based radiotherapy. This sequence was found in an elderly man with esophageal cancer. The CDR3 here is CATSRGEDRRSAF. The CDR3 bases are TGTGCCACCAGCAGAGGCGAAGACAGGCGGAGTGCCTTC. Combining the CDR3 with reference TRBV15 and TRBJ1-2 gives the whole variable domain DAMVIQNPRYQVTQFGKPVTLSCSQTLNHNVMYWYQQKSSQAPKLLFHYYDKDFNNEADTPDNFQSRRPNTSFCFLDIRSPGLGDTAMYLCATSRGEDRRSAFGSGTRLTVV.